The 17 T cell receptor beta chains below were found in one sample sequenced in a study of technical replicates of blood from a handful of donors. Measured with immunoSEQ multiplex PCR; TCRdb has only the in-frame clones, and not every one. The sample comprises over 55,000 clones, approximately 86% of which are singletons, and 4.5% to 5.5% rests with the top ten. Material: PBMCs. The source of these receptors is a human donor in good health. Some clones in this sample may be carry-over from other donors' samples.

The J gene is TRBJ2-3, the V gene TRBV6-5, with TRBD2 matching 12 bases. Germline CDR1 reads MNHEY; CDR2 reads SVGAGI. The CDR3 covers 15 residues. Unmatched junction bases numbered 5, after V lost 2 bases and J lost 8 bases. The CDR3 sequence: CASSYDSLAGGTQYF. The DNA of the CDR3 is TGTGCCAGCAGTTACGACTCACTAGCGGGGGGTACGCAGTATTTT.

The chain combines TRBV19 with TRBJ2-2, with 16 bases lining up with TRBD2. Germline V CDR1 and CDR2: LNHDA, SQIVND (reference sequence). Trimming took 9 bases from V and 5 from J; bases not matched to a gene: 6. The length of the CDR3 is 16 residues. CDR3 coding DNA: TGTGCCAGCACCGGGACTAGCGGGGGGGAGACCGGGGAGCTGTTTTTT. Its protein is CASTGTSGGETGELFF.

The chain joins TRBV6-1 to TRBJ2-4, with D perhaps matching TRBD1 (7 bases). Per germline, CDR1 MNHNS and CDR2 SASEGT. The length of the CDR3 is 16 residues. V gave up 3 bases and J gave up 0 bases, with 12 bases separating them. Here the CDR3 reads CASSDGGGLAKNIQYF. The CDR3 DNA sequence: TGTGCCAGCAGTGATGGAGGGGGCCTAGCCAAAAACATTCAGTACTTC.

The chain couples TRBV18 to TRBJ2-5, with TRBD1 matching 7 bases. The CDR3 runs to 15 residues. With V trimmed by 2 bases and J by 5 bases, 8 bases remained unmatched. CDR1 and CDR2 (germline): KGHSH, LQKENI. CDR3: CASSPIQGGRETQYF. In DNA, the CDR3 is TGTGCCAGCTCACCAATACAAGGGGGCAGGGAGACCCAGTACTTC.

The chain recombines TRBV7-6 with TRBJ2-5; unclear D gene. The germline V gene has CDR1 SGHVS and CDR2 FNYEAQ. This CDR3 spans 14 amino acids. Trimming took off 1 base at V and 0 bases at J, with 6 bases between the two ends. In DNA, the CDR3 is TGTGCCAGCAGCTTAGTTGCGAACCAAGAGACCCAGTACTTC. It is translated as CASSLVANQETQYF.

The chain joins TRBV27 to TRBJ2-3; possible D gene TRBD2, 6 bases. The CDR3 is 15 residues long. Trimming pared 5 bases from V and 4 bases from J, leaving 16 bases between. Germline V gene data show CDR1 as MNHEY and CDR2 as SMNVEV (reference sequence). The CDR3 protein is CASSPTTSRADTQYF. CDR3 coding DNA: TGTGCCAGCAGTCCGACGACTAGTAGGGCAGATACGCAGTATTTT.

The CDR3 bases are TGTGCCAGCAGCCCCCGGTCCCCAGGGGGCAACACTGAAGCTTTCTTT. This codes for CASSPRSPGGNTEAFF. The chain carries TRBV13 and TRBJ1-1, with TRBD1 identical over 8 bases. Germline V CDR1 and CDR2: PRHDT, FYEKMQ (reference sequence). V lost 5 bases, J lost 2 bases, and 10 bases stayed unmatched. This CDR3 is 16 amino acids long.

The chain uses TRBV18 and TRBJ2-7; possibly TRBD2 for D (6 bases). This CDR3 spans 13 amino acids. Trimming pared 2 bases from V and 2 bases from J, leaving 7 bases between. Germline V CDR1 and CDR2: KGHSH, LQKENI. CDR3 in DNA: TGTGCCAGCTCACCAGGACTAACCTACGAGCAGTACTTC. Protein product: CASSPGLTYEQYF.

The rearrangement links TRBV30 to TRBJ1-1; 7 bases align to TRBD1. V lost 3 bases, J lost 3 bases, and 4 bases stayed unmatched. The CDR3 contains 13 residues. Per germline, CDR1 GTSNPN and CDR2 SVGIG (reference sequence). CDR3 protein: CAWRTGVYTEAFF. The CDR3 DNA reads as TGTGCCTGGAGAACAGGGGTTTACACTGAAGCTTTCTTT.

The chain couples TRBV18 to TRBJ1-2; the match to TRBD1 covers 8 bases. From germline, CDR1 is KGHSH and CDR2 LQKENI. The CDR3 is 16 amino acids. V lost 2 bases to trimming and J lost 3 bases; unmatched junction nucleotides: 8. The CDR3 loop is CASSPGQGAYDYGYTF. The DNA of the CDR3 is TGTGCCAGCTCACCAGGTCAGGGGGCTTACGACTATGGCTACACCTTC.

The gene calls are TRBV29-1 and TRBJ1-2, with D tentatively TRBD1 (5 bases). Germline values: CDR1 SQVTM, CDR2 ANQGSEA. The germline V and J ends were trimmed by 5 bases and 8 bases, with 12 bases remaining between them. This CDR3 contains 11 residues. CDR3 bases: TGCAGCGTTTCGGGGGTGGACGGCTACACCTTC. Translation: CSVSGVDGYTF.

V usage is TRBV7-2 and J usage is TRBJ2-7; D is perhaps TRBD2 (6 bases). V shed 0 bases and J shed 11 bases, with 17 bases lying between them. The CDR3 is made up of 14 amino acids. The germline V gene encodes CDR1 SGHTA and CDR2 FQGNSA. CDR3 sequence: CASSLARDSPREYF. CDR3 sequence (DNA): TGTGCCAGCAGCTTAGCCCGGGACTCCCCGAGGGAGTACTTC.

The rearrangement links TRBV6-4 to TRBJ2-1, with TRBD2 matching over 12 bases. The CDR3 length is 17 residues. After removal of 0 bases from V and 9 bases from J, the junction contained 9 bases not matched to a gene. Germline CDR1 and CDR2: MRHNA and SNTAGT. The DNA for the CDR3 is TGTGCCAGCAGTGACTCAGCTAGCGGGGGGGTTCCTACTGAGCAGTTCTTC. This sequence encodes CASSDSASGGVPTEQFF.

The chain has TRBV27 and TRBJ2-3; 8 nucleotides agree with TRBD1. The CDR3 is 14 amino acids. Germline CDR1 MNHEY, CDR2 SMNVEV (reference sequence). Trimming at V came to 10 bases and at J to 8 bases, leaving 14 bases not matched to a gene. The CDR3 is CATESTGVIGTQYF. The CDR3, as DNA: TGTGCCACCGAATCGACAGGGGTGATCGGTACGCAGTATTTT.

This clone has more than one count but fewer than ten. CDR3 sequence (DNA): TGTGCCAGCTCACCTAGTACCCCATCCCATCGGGGGATGGGAGCTTATGGCTACACCTTC. Amino acids: CASSPSTPSHRGMGAYGYTF. V gene TRBV18 combines with J gene TRBJ1-2; possibly TRBD1 for D (5 bases). The germline V gene encodes CDR1 KGHSH and CDR2 LQKENI. Trimming cost V 3 bases and J 5 bases, with 31 bases left between them. This CDR3 region has 20 residues.

V usage is TRBV9 and J usage is TRBJ2-7, with 10 positions matching TRBD2. Germline CDR1 is SGDLS and CDR2 is YYNGEE. V trimming: 0 bases; J trimming: 3 bases; junction bases outside the gene matches: 6. The CDR3 runs to 16 residues. The CDR3 is CASSVGLAGDLYEQYF. CDR3 nucleotides: TGTGCCAGCAGCGTAGGCCTAGCGGGAGACCTCTACGAGCAGTACTTC.

There are a few counts of this clone. The gene calls are TRBV7-6 and TRBJ1-1, with 8 positions matching TRBD1. V shed 4 bases and J 5 bases; nucleotides not matched to a gene: 6. The CDR3 consists of 14 residues. Germline lookup yields CDR1 SGHVS and CDR2 FNYEAQ. The CDR3 coding sequence is TGTGCCAGCAGCTCTGGACAGGGTATTACTGAAGCTTTCTTT. This gives the protein CASSSGQGITEAFF.